These 10 T cell receptor beta chains came from one sample sequenced in a study of OX40 agonist ivuxolimab in advanced cancers. The protocol was immunoSEQ multiplex PCR, while the TCRdb copy is restricted to in-frame clones and leaves out a portion. The sample yields 45,000 to 60,000 clones, approximately 91% seen once. The source material was CD4+ or CD8+ T cells sorted from blood, sampled in a trial of the OX40 agonist ivuxolimab. These receptors were obtained from an adult with an advanced solid tumor such as melanoma, head and neck, liver or kidney cancer.

The chain recombines TRBV10-1 with TRBJ2-3; 14 bases fit TRBD2. V was clipped by 2 bases and J by 4 bases; unmatched bases: 2. The CDR3 runs to 16 residues. Germline loops: CDR1 WNHNN, CDR2 SYGVQD (reference sequence). CDR3 nucleotides: TGCGCCAGCAGTGAGGGACTAGCGGGAGGATCAGATACGCAGTATTTT. Its protein is CASSEGLAGGSDTQYF.

The V gene is TRBV4-2, the J gene TRBJ1-4, with a weak D call TRBD1 (5 bases). Trimming took off 1 base at V and 12 bases at J, with 18 bases between the two ends. Per germline, CDR1 LGHNA and CDR2 YNFKEQ. CDR3 length: 15 amino acids. CDR3 nucleotide sequence: TGTGCCAGCAGCCAAGCCCGGACTTCCCAAGGGGAACTGTTTTTT. This encodes CASSQARTSQGELFF.

V is TRBV5-1 and J is TRBJ2-3; D possibly matches TRBD1 or TRBD2 (5 bases each). The CDR3 length is 15 residues. The V and J ends lost 4 bases and 1 base respectively, with 13 bases between them. Looked up from germline, CDR1 is SGHRS and CDR2 is YFSETQ. CDR3 sequence reads: CASSPGTIGTDTQYF. For the CDR3, the DNA is TGCGCCAGCAGCCCCGGGACGATTGGCACAGATACGCAGTATTTT.

The J gene is TRBJ1-1, the V gene TRBV7-9; 7 bases are a match to TRBD1. Germline V gives CDR1 SEHNR, CDR2 FQNEAQ (reference sequence). The CDR3 has 16 residues. V shed 5 bases and J 0 bases; nucleotides not matched to a gene: 9. CDR3 sequence (DNA): TGTGCCAGCAGCGTAAGACAGGGACCCATGAACACTGAAGCTTTCTTT. It specifies CASSVRQGPMNTEAFF.

This clone came up once. This chain links TRBV7-2 with TRBJ2-3, with D possibly TRBD2 on 5 matching bases. The germline CDR1 and CDR2 sequences are SGHTA and FQGNSA. The ends were cut back, 4 bases at V and 5 bases at J, with 16 bases in the middle. The CDR3 loop spans 15 amino acids. DNA of the CDR3: TGTGCCAGCAGCTCCGCTACTAGACATGGAGATACGCAGTATTTT. Protein product: CASSSATRHGDTQYF.

This sequence joins TRBV6-6 and TRBJ2-1; the D gene could be TRBD1 or TRBD2 (5 bases each). V lost 2 bases to trimming and J lost 7 bases, with 12 bases between them. CDR3 length equals 14 residues. The germline gives CDR1 MNHNY, CDR2 SVGAGI (reference sequence). The CDR3 region has the DNA TGTGCCAGCAGTTACCCGGGACCGGAGAATGAGCAGTTCTTC. Residues: CASSYPGPENEQFF.

This clone was counted once. This rearrangement joins TRBV4-2 to TRBJ1-1; D is uncertain. The V gene's germline CDR1 is LGHNA and CDR2 YNFKEQ. This CDR3 is built from 17 residues. Trimming stripped 4 bases from V and 1 base from J, with 19 bases between. This chain's CDR3 is CASSPRWEADRNTEAFF. CDR3 in DNA: TGTGCCAGCAGCCCGAGGTGGGAGGCAGACCGGAACACTGAAGCTTTCTTT.

This clone has more than one count but fewer than ten. V and J are TRBV7-2 and TRBJ2-7; D ambiguous. Germline assignment: CDR1 SGHTA and CDR2 FQGNSA. Trimming cost V 0 bases and J 1 base, with 7 bases left between them. The length of the CDR3 is 14 residues. Here the CDR3 reads CASSLAVGSYEQYF. CDR3 DNA: TGTGCCAGCAGCTTAGCGGTCGGGTCCTACGAGCAGTACTTC.

This clone was picked up one time. This rearrangement joins TRBV6-1 to TRBJ1-1, with D perhaps matching TRBD1 (6 bases). The CDR3 has 15 amino acids. V lost 4 bases and J 1 base, leaving 13 bases between the germline ends. Germline V gene data show CDR1 as MNHNS and CDR2 as SASEGT. Here the CDR3 reads CASSADRTPNTEAFF. CDR3 nucleotides: TGTGCCAGCAGTGCAGACAGGACCCCGAACACTGAAGCTTTCTTT.

The V gene is TRBV5-6, the J gene TRBJ2-7, with D maybe TRBD1 (5 bases). This CDR3 is 15 amino acids long. Germline values: CDR1 SGHDT, CDR2 YYEEEE. V was clipped by 0 bases and J by 6 bases, with 16 bases between them. CDR3 nucleotides: TGTGCCAGCAGCTTGGTCCAGGGCGCTCTTAGCGAGCAGTACTTC. Translation: CASSLVQGALSEQYF.